The rows below give T cell receptor beta chains drawn from one sample of a study of response to subunit inactivated influenza vaccine. TCRdb reanalysed the RT-PCR reads using MiXCR and keeps one entry per CDR3 protein. The data contain hundreds of thousands of distinct CDR3 sequences, 10% to 15% of them singletons. The sequences come from non-naive T cells sorted from PBMCs, collected roughly 2 weeks before vaccination. These TCRs come from a man aged 45-65 years who received an inactivated influenza vaccine. The CDR3 runs from the conserved cysteine through the conserved F or W. D genes are given only for firm matches. Not every row has a clone size; where given, it reads once, few, many or a size class.

.	TRBV5-1	few	TRBJ1-4	CASSLDPQGLANEKLFF	TGCGCCAGCAGCTTGGACCCCCAAGGTCTGGCTAATGAAAAACTGTTTTTT
TRBD1	TRBV9	once	TRBJ2-7	CASSVAQGAEEQYF	TGTGCCAGCAGCGTAGCACAGGGGGCGGAGGAGCAGTACTTC
.	TRBV28	.	TRBJ1-2	CASSLLSDYGYTF	TGTGCCAGCAGTTTATTATCCGACTATGGCTACACCTTC
.	TRBV27	few	TRBJ2-3	CASSLFPPGAPHTDTQYF	TGTGCCAGCAGTTTATTCCCCCCGGGGGCCCCGCACACAGATACGCAGTATTTT
TRBD1	TRBV4-3	.	TRBJ1-1	CASSQESRGRAEAFF	TGCGCCAGCAGCCAAGAAAGCAGGGGGCGGGCTGAAGCTTTCTTT
TRBD1	TRBV7-8	.	TRBJ1-3	CASSNGQVTGNTIYF	TGTGCCAGCAGCAACGGACAGGTTACTGGAAACACCATATATTTT
.	TRBV7-9	many	TRBJ1-1	CASPGEGRGLNTEAFF	TGTGCCAGCCCGGGCGAAGGGAGGGGTTTGAACACTGAAGCTTTCTTT
TRBD2	TRBV5-1	.	TRBJ2-1	CASAEQGLGPNEQFF	TGCGCCAGCGCCGAGCAGGGACTAGGCCCCAATGAGCAGTTCTTC
.	TRBV4-3	.	TRBJ2-2	CASSQSWNTGELFF	TGCGCCAGCAGCCAATCTTGGAACACCGGGGAGCTGTTTTTT
.	TRBV5-4	.	TRBJ2-7	CASSAAGKPYEQYF	TGTGCCAGCAGCGCCGCAGGGAAACCGTACGAGCAGTACTTC
.	TRBV20-1	few	TRBJ2-5	CSAREGEGTQYF	TGCAGTGCTAGAGAGGGGGAAGGGACCCAGTACTTC
.	TRBV4-2	.	TRBJ1-4	CASSPLMNEKLFF	TGTGCCAGCAGCCCTCTAATGAATGAAAAACTGTTTTTT
TRBD1	TRBV18	few	TRBJ2-6	CASSPPGRTGVSGANVLTF	TGTGCCAGCTCACCACCGGGGAGGACAGGGGTGTCTGGGGCCAACGTCCTGACTTTC
.	TRBV6-1	.	TRBJ1-5	CASSERGRRNQPQHF	TGTGCCAGCAGTGAGCGGGGCAGACGCAATCAGCCCCAGCATTTT
.	TRBV7-8	.	TRBJ1-5	CASSFADYSNQPQHF	TGTGCCAGCAGCTTCGCCGATTATAGCAATCAGCCCCAGCATTTT
TRBD2	TRBV2	few	TRBJ2-1	CASRQSGGFNEQFF	TGTGCCAGCAGGCAAAGCGGGGGGTTTAATGAGCAGTTCTTC
.	TRBV20-1	few	TRBJ2-1	CSASSGPLANEQLF	TGCAGTGCTAGCAGCGGACCCCTAGCGAACGAGCAGCTCTTC
TRBD2	TRBV11-1	.	TRBJ2-5	CASSPEGGLAGETQYF	TGTGCCAGCAGCCCAGAGGGGGGACTAGCGGGAGAGACCCAGTACTTC
.	TRBV2	many	TRBJ2-5	CASSLETQYF	TGTGCCAGCAGCCTAGAGACCCAGTACTTC
.	TRBV12-3/TRBV12-4	few	TRBJ1-1	CASSQTVTEAFF	TGTGCCAGCAGTCAGACAGTAACAGAAGCTTTCTTT
TRBD2	TRBV12-3/TRBV12-4	.	TRBJ2-3	CASSMGLVITDTQYF	TGTGCCAGCAGTATGGGACTAGTAATCACAGATACGCAGTATTTT
.	TRBV27	.	TRBJ2-1	CASSYWGGYNEQFF	TGTGCCAGCAGTTATTGGGGTGGATACAATGAGCAGTTCTTC
.	TRBV27	few	TRBJ1-6	CASKAESSYNSPLHF	TGTGCCAGCAAGGCAGAAAGCTCCTATAATTCACCCCTCCACTTT
.	TRBV27	few	TRBJ2-5	CASTTGFLETQYF	TGTGCCAGCACAACAGGGTTTTTAGAGACCCAGTACTTC
.	TRBV3-1	.	TRBJ2-5	CASSQVRSETQYF	TGTGCCAGCAGCCAAGTTAGATCGGAGACCCAGTACTTC
TRBD2	TRBV6-5	many	TRBJ2-7	CASSYLPRGGTYEQYF	TGTGCCAGCAGTTACCTCCCACGGGGGGGGACCTACGAGCAGTACTTC
.	TRBV7-2	.	TRBJ2-5	CASSGLERAGGETQYF	TGTGCCAGCAGCGGCCTAGAACGGGCCGGAGGAGAGACCCAGTACTTC
.	TRBV7-9	few	TRBJ2-7	CASSTTRDTNYEQYF	TGTGCCAGCAGCACTACACGGGACACCAATTACGAGCAGTACTTC
TRBD1	TRBV5-1	.	TRBJ2-3	CASSLEGGGDTQYF	TGCGCCAGCAGCTTGGAAGGGGGCGGAGATACGCAGTATTTT
.	TRBV12-3/TRBV12-4	many	TRBJ2-3	CASTLGGTQYF	TGTGCCAGCACCCTGGGGGGTACGCAGTATTTT
.	TRBV29-1	.	TRBJ2-4	CSASLGLAKNIQYF	TGCAGCGCCTCCTTAGGTTTAGCCAAAAACATTCAGTACTTC
.	TRBV6-6	.	TRBJ2-5	CASSNQARTQYF	TGTGCCAGCAGCAACCAAGCTAGGACCCAGTACTTC
TRBD2	TRBV4-2	few	TRBJ2-5	CASSQDPGGGPETQYF	TGTGCCAGCAGCCAAGATCCCGGGGGAGGGCCAGAGACCCAGTACTTC
.	TRBV5-1	many	TRBJ2-7	CASSLSAFRSYEQYF	TGCGCCAGCAGCTTAAGTGCTTTTCGCTCCTACGAGCAGTACTTC
.	TRBV4-3	many	TRBJ1-4	CASSQRVGTNEKLFF	TGCGCCAGCAGCCAGCGTGTAGGAACTAATGAAAAACTGTTTTTT
TRBD1	TRBV5-1	many	TRBJ1-2	CASSLSVGTGYGYTF	TGCGCCAGCAGCCTATCTGTGGGGACAGGGTATGGCTACACCTTC
TRBD2	TRBV3-1	few	TRBJ2-7	CASSPPRGTSGKYEQYF	TGTGCCAGCAGCCCCCCGAGGGGGACTAGCGGAAAATACGAGCAGTACTTC
.	TRBV2	.	TRBJ2-1	CASSEARQLSYNEQFF	TGTGCCAGCAGTGAAGCCCGACAGTTGAGTTACAATGAGCAGTTCTTC
TRBD1	TRBV6-1	few	TRBJ1-6	CASSQGVRGQGNSPLHF	TGTGCCAGCAGCCAAGGGGTCAGGGGGCAGGGTAATTCACCCCTCCACTTT